The T cell receptor (beta chain) under discussion was sequenced for a study of technical replicates of blood from a handful of donors. Some clones are missing from TCRdb's copy, which holds only in-frame ones; the method was immunoSEQ multiplex PCR. The sample holds more than 65,000 clones, 85% to 95% seen once. This CDR3 region has 16 residues. Germline V CDR1 and CDR2: MNHNS, SASEGT. Trimming took off 2 bases at V and 1 base at J, with 12 bases between the two ends. This sequence joins TRBV6-1 and TRBJ2-1; maybe TRBD1 (6 bases). This sequence originates from a human donor in good health. The sequencing input was T cells isolated from PBMCs. CDR3 bases: TGTGCCAGCAGTGAACCAGTAGGGACATCCTACAATGAGCAGTTCTTC. Encoded protein: CASSEPVGTSYNEQFF.